This TCR beta chain originates from a study of cytomegalovirus exposure and HLA in healthy donors. Study context: In a previous analysis, around 110 million unique TCR beta sequences were found from 150 million to 200 million T cells.

With V trimmed by 7 bases and J by 6 bases, 10 bases remained unmatched. Per the germline V gene, CDR1 is SGHTA and CDR2 is FQGTGA. The CDR3 runs 14 residues. Note on this clone: What it binds is unknown.

Use of 60 Vbeta and 13 Jbeta primers characterized the PCR. The assay was immunoSEQ multiplex PCR, and TCRdb's table has in-frame clones only and misses some. The sample lists 100,000 to 150,000 clones; just under 75% were seen once. Study outcomes and limitations: TRBV6-2, TRBV6-3 and other indistinguishable V segments were excluded.

The clonotype originates from a man in his 60s in good health and CMV-seropositive. The specimen was PBMCs. The chain joins TRBV7-3 to TRBJ1-1; 8 bases are shared with TRBD1. The CDR3, as DNA: TGTGCCAGCACTCCGACAGGGGAGGTGTCTGAAGCTTTCTTT. Translating gives CASTPTGEVSEAFF.